This T cell receptor (beta chain) was recorded in a study of regulatory T cells in long-lasting Graves disease. Study results and limitations: A limited number of samples was an acknowledged limitation.

As concerns this clonotype: Its antigen is as yet unknown.

The V gene end was trimmed by 6 bases and the J gene end by 6 bases; junction bases not matched to a gene: 12. The CDR3 totals 15 residues. CDR1 is MDHEN, CDR2 SYDVKM, per germline. Specified time point: persistent/refractory GD, antithyroid drugs over 5 years with positive TRAb. Construction of the TCR library relied on RNA isolated from PBMCs. CDR3 regions were amplified by Arm-PCR using iRepertoire HTBI primers to build TCR beta libraries. TCRdb reanalysed the multiplex PCR reads using MiXCR and keeps one entry per CDR3 protein. The sample consists of some 300,000 distinct CDR3 sequences, 20% to 25% of them appearing once.

The sequencing used peripheral blood mononuclear cells (PBMCs), collected when the disease was refractory, from a patient treated with antithyroid drugs. The sequence derives from a female donor with Graves disease. This sequence joins TRBV28 and TRBJ1-2, with 8 bases lining up with TRBD1. For the CDR3, the DNA is TGTGCCAGCAGAAAAGACAGGGGCGCCGTTGATGGCTACACCTTC. It translates to CASRKDRGAVDGYTF.